Presented here are 5 T cell receptor beta chains from one specimen sequenced in a study of T-cell reconstitution after alpha-beta-depleted transplantation in children. Library preparation (for TCRbeta) was performed with unique molecular identifiers. TCRdb processed the PCR reads anew with MiXCR; each CDR3 protein has one entry. The profile shows a few hundred thousand distinct CDR3 sequences, around 25% of them singletons. The sequences come from PBMCs, collected before TCRalphabeta/CD19-depleted stem cell transplant. The source of these receptors is a girl aged 2 to 10 with Fanconi anemia, due to receive a stem cell transplant.

The chain joins TRBV29-1 to TRBJ2-1, with 9 bases identical to TRBD2. Germline values: CDR1 SQVTM, CDR2 ANQGSEA. Trimming took 8 bases from V and 3 from J; bases not matched to a gene: 11. The CDR3 consists of 15 residues. CDR3 DNA: TGCAGCCTTTCGAGGGCTAGCGGGGTCTACAATGAGCAGTTCTTC. Translation: CSLSRASGVYNEQFF.

This clonotype was detected many times. V gene TRBV5-1 combines with J gene TRBJ1-1; TRBD1 is a possible D gene (6 bases). With 4 bases removed from V and 0 bases from J, the gap between germline ends came to 13 bases. Germline V CDR1 and CDR2: SGHRS, YFSETQ. The CDR3 spans 15 residues. This chain's CDR3 is CASSRGQLMNTEAFF. CDR3 coding DNA: TGCGCCAGCAGCCGAGGACAGTTAATGAACACTGAAGCTTTCTTT.

This rearrangement joins TRBV29-1 to TRBJ1-1; D is unresolved. V lost 6 bases to trimming and J lost 1 base, with 9 bases between them. CDR1 SQVTM and CDR2 ANQGSEA come from the germline V gene. The length of the CDR3 is 12 residues. CDR3 in amino acids: CSVAASNTEAFF. CDR3 bases: TGCAGCGTCGCGGCCTCGAACACTGAAGCTTTCTTT.

The chain is built from TRBV20-1 and TRBJ2-7; 9 nucleotides match TRBD1. The CDR3 has 13 amino acids. Germline lookup yields CDR1 DFQATT and CDR2 SNEGSKA (reference sequence). V gave up 4 bases and J gave up 6 bases; unmatched junction bases: 7. CDR3 amino acids: CSATGTGRREQYF. The CDR3 nucleotides read TGCAGTGCTACCGGGACAGGGAGGCGCGAGCAGTACTTC.

This clonotype was picked up many times. The rearrangement joins TRBV29-1 to TRBJ2-2, with 11 bases fitting TRBD2. V shed 8 bases and J 6 bases; nucleotides not matched to a gene: 11. Per germline, CDR1 SQVTM and CDR2 ANQGSEA. The CDR3 is made up of 15 amino acids. The CDR3 sequence is CSTYLAGGISGELFF. DNA for the CDR3: TGCAGCACCTATCTAGCGGGAGGAATCTCCGGGGAGCTGTTTTTT.